The 21 T cell receptor beta chains given below trace back to one sample, sequenced in a study of blood T cells in healthy people across ages. Combining a sample-barcoded 5' primer with a J-beta primer mix, a second PCR ran for 7 to 11 cycles. TCRdb re-analysed the 5' RACE reads in MiXCR, keeping a single row per CDR3 protein. The sample carries 710,000 or so distinct CDR3 sequences, roughly 32% recorded once. The specimen sequenced was blood. The receptors stem from a woman older than 75 in good health.

The chain links TRBV20-1 to TRBJ2-6; 7 bases match TRBD1. J gave up 0 bases and V 2 bases, and 7 bases lay outside the gene matches. The CDR3 loop spans 17 amino acids. Germline assignment: CDR1 DFQATT and CDR2 SNEGSKA (reference sequence). The CDR3 DNA sequence: TGCAGTGCTAGAAGACAGGGAACACCCTCTGGGGCCAACGTCCTGACTTTC. It codes for CSARRQGTPSGANVLTF.

This clonotype was observed once. At one of its ends the junction is not consistent with the germline gene, which may arise from a read error. This chain joins TRBV10-3 and TRBJ2-3, with D tentatively TRBD1 or TRBD2 (6 bases each). This CDR3 has 15 residues. The V gene's germline CDR1 is ENHRY and CDR2 SYGVKD. DNA of the CDR3: TGTGTCATCAGGGAGCACTCTTTGGAGGGGGACACGCAGTATTTT. It yields the protein CVIREHSLEGDTQYF.

This clonotype has at least ten counts. This rearrangement joins TRBV6-6 to TRBJ2-1, with TRBD2 matching over 10 bases. Germline loops: CDR1 MNHNY, CDR2 SVGAGI (reference sequence). The ends lost 10 bases at V and 9 bases at J; junction bases unmatched: 15. The CDR3 loop spans 15 amino acids. CDR3 loop: CATLPLAGAPAEQFF. The CDR3 region has the DNA TGTGCCACCCTACCCCTAGCGGGGGCCCCGGCTGAGCAGTTCTTC.

This clonotype has a count of ten or more. The J gene is TRBJ2-7, the V gene TRBV28, with 7 bases matching TRBD1. The CDR3 is 12 amino acids. Germline CDR1 and CDR2: MDHEN and SYDVKM. V was pared by 6 bases and J by 7 bases, with 6 bases of the junction left unmatched. The CDR3 DNA is TGTGCCAGCAGATCCAACAGGGGTGAGCAGTACTTC. This codes for CASRSNRGEQYF.

The chain has TRBV5-1 and TRBJ1-1; 7 bases map to TRBD1. The V gene's germline CDR1 is SGHRS and CDR2 YFSETQ. There are 16 residues in the CDR3. After removal of 4 bases from V and 0 bases from J, the junction contained 9 bases not matched to a gene. The chain's CDR3 is CASSEQGPTMNTEAFF. The DNA of the CDR3 is TGCGCCAGCAGCGAACAGGGGCCGACGATGAACACTGAAGCTTTCTTT.

In this sample, this clonotype turned up many times. This chain links TRBV7-2 with TRBJ1-6; D not certain. The CDR3 is made up of 13 amino acids. Germline V lookup: CDR1 SGHTA, CDR2 FQGNSA. Between the trimmed V and J ends, which lost 5 bases and 5 bases, there was a span of 7 bases. The CDR3 bases are TGTGCCAGCAGCCCCCCCCATAATTCACCCCTCCACTTT. As protein: CASSPPHNSPLHF.

This clonotype was seen only a few times. The chain is built from TRBV4-2 and TRBJ2-5; D is perhaps TRBD1 (6 bases). The CDR3 contains 13 residues. The V and J ends lost 3 bases and 5 bases respectively, with 10 bases between them. From germline, CDR1 is LGHNA and CDR2 YNFKEQ. The DNA of the CDR3 is TGTGCCAGCAGCCAGGGACAACGGGAGACCCAGTACTTC. Its protein is CASSQGQRETQYF.

Turning to this clonotype: At one boundary the junction diverges from the germline segment, which might be a read error. The chain uses TRBV6-5 and TRBJ1-3; D remains ambiguous. Germline lookup yields CDR1 MNHEY and CDR2 SVGAGI. The CDR3 is 17 residues long. This chain's CDR3 is CANSSHRSAGSGNTIYF. Written as DNA, the CDR3 is TGTGCCAACAGTTCACATCGGTCAGCCGGCTCTGGAAACACCATATATTTT.

This clonotype was observed at least ten times. The chain has TRBV20-1 and TRBJ2-3; 9 nucleotides align to TRBD2. V shed 5 bases, J shed 4 bases, and the junction held 4 bases outside the gene matches. The germline V gene has CDR1 DFQATT and CDR2 SNEGSKA (reference sequence). The CDR3 is 13 residues long. This CDR3 is CSAVAGVADTQYF. CDR3 DNA sequence: TGCAGTGCTGTAGCGGGGGTGGCAGATACGCAGTATTTT.

Ten or more counts support this clonotype. V usage is TRBV20-1 and J usage is TRBJ2-6; 12 nucleotides match TRBD1. The V gene's germline CDR1 is DFQATT and CDR2 SNEGSKA (reference sequence). J lost 4 bases, V lost 5 bases, and 12 bases had no gene match. CDR3 length equals 18 residues. Here the CDR3 DNA reads TGCAGTGCTGCTCCTCCGGGACAGGGGGCGAGGGGGGCCAACGTCCTGACTTTC. Amino acids: CSAAPPGQGARGANVLTF.

V usage is TRBV5-1 and J usage is TRBJ2-2; D tentatively reads TRBD1 or TRBD2 (6 bases each). Germline CDR1 is SGHRS and CDR2 is YFSETQ. Trimming took off 0 bases at V and 4 bases at J, with 13 bases between the two ends. The CDR3 length is 16 residues. CDR3 nucleotide sequence: TGCGCCAGCAGCTTGGGGCCGGGGGCCGTCACCGGGGAGCTGTTTTTT. It encodes CASSLGPGAVTGELFF.

The rearrangement joins TRBV7-3 to TRBJ2-7; 7 bases match TRBD2. The CDR3 is made up of 14 amino acids. The V segment lost 2 bases and the J segment 7 bases; nucleotides outside the gene matches: 8. Germline CDR1 SGHTA, CDR2 FQGTGA. In DNA, the CDR3 is TGTGCCAGCAGCTTAGAAACTAGCGCCAATGAGCAGTACTTC. This sequence encodes CASSLETSANEQYF.

This clonotype was recorded at least ten times. The gene calls are TRBV5-1 and TRBJ2-1; D perhaps matches TRBD1 (5 bases). Trimming stripped 0 bases from V and 8 bases from J, with 9 bases between. The germline V gene encodes CDR1 SGHRS and CDR2 YFSETQ. CDR3 length: 13 residues. The CDR3 DNA sequence: TGCGCCAGCAGCTTGGAGGTAGGGGATGAGCAGTTCTTC. Amino acids: CASSLEVGDEQFF.

Worth noting for this clonotype: Possible read error: a much larger clone is one base away. The J gene is TRBJ2-7, the V gene TRBV7-2; the D is unclear. From germline, CDR1 is SGHTA and CDR2 FQGNSA. The CDR3 spans 12 residues. Trimming removed 2 bases from V and 7 bases from J, with 9 bases in between. CDR3 sequence reads: CASSLWATEQYF. CDR3 sequence (DNA): TGTGCCAGCAGCTTATGGGCGACAGAGCAGTACTTC.

The CDR3 reads CASSLIFGTSYEQYF. Here the CDR3 DNA reads TGTGCCAGCAGCTTAATTTTCGGGACATCCTACGAGCAGTACTTC. The rearrangement links TRBV7-2 to TRBJ2-7; possible D gene TRBD1, 6 bases. This CDR3 contains 15 residues. Germline assignment: CDR1 SGHTA and CDR2 FQGNSA. Between the trimmed V and J ends, which lost 2 bases and 1 base, there was a span of 12 bases.

With regard to this clonotype: A much larger clone differs by one base, so this may be a read error. The V and J genes are TRBV7-9 and TRBJ2-5; no reliable D call. This CDR3 is 14 amino acids long. Germline V CDR1 and CDR2: SEHNR, FQNEAQ (reference sequence). The CDR3 bases are TGTGCCAGCAGCCAGAGCGCTTTTCAAGAGACCCGGTACTTC. It translates to CASSQSAFQETRYF.

In its sample, this clonotype was seen many times. This chain links TRBV30 with TRBJ1-2; TRBD1 might be the D (6 bases). The CDR3 is 13 amino acids. Germline loops: CDR1 GTSNPN, CDR2 SVGIG (reference sequence). V lost 0 bases and J lost 4, with 9 bases in between. The CDR3 loop reads CAWSVQGLYGYTF. The CDR3, as DNA: TGTGCCTGGAGTGTGCAGGGGCTCTATGGCTACACCTTC.

This clonotype has only a few counts. This chain connects TRBV29-1 to TRBJ1-2, with D possibly TRBD1 on 5 matching bases. V dropped 7 bases and J dropped 13 bases, with 10 bases sitting between them. The CDR3 has 8 amino acids. CDR1 is SQVTM and CDR2 is ANQGSEA in the germline V gene. CDR3 sequence reads: CSAAGGTF. As DNA, the CDR3 is TGCAGCGCCGCGGGGGGCACCTTC.

This clonotype was detected ten times or more. This chain connects TRBV29-1 to TRBJ2-1; 9 bases line up with TRBD1. Germline CDR1 is SQVTM and CDR2 is ANQGSEA. V gave up 4 bases and J gave up 6 bases; unmatched junction bases: 4. The CDR3 has 13 amino acids. The CDR3 loop is CSVVHRGLNEQFF. The CDR3 nucleotides read TGCAGCGTTGTTCACAGGGGGCTCAATGAGCAGTTCTTC.

For this clonotype: This could be a read error, since a much larger clone is one nucleotide away. The rearrangement joins TRBV2 to TRBJ2-3; D not certain. This CDR3 has 15 residues. Trimming removed 8 bases at V and 0 bases at J, with 15 bases between. Germline assignment: CDR1 SNHLY and CDR2 FYNNEI. The CDR3 loop reads CASGKQPTSTDTQYF. The CDR3 bases are TGTGCCAGCGGTAAACAGCCTACTAGCACAGATACGCAGTATTTT. The full variable domain, in which reference TRBV2 and TRBJ2-3 provide the parts outside the CDR3, is EPEVTQTPSHQVTQMGQEVILRCVPISNHLYFYWYRQILGQKVEFLVSFYNNEISEKSEIFDDQFSVERPDGSNFTLKIRSTKLEDSAMYFCASGKQPTSTDTQYFGPGTRLTVL.

This clonotype has only a few counts. V usage is TRBV20-1 and J usage is TRBJ1-5; D remains unclear. The CDR3 sequence is 15 residues long. CDR1 is DFQATT, CDR2 SNEGSKA, per germline (reference sequence). The germline V and J ends were trimmed by 0 bases and 0 bases, with 9 bases remaining between them. The CDR3 DNA reads TGCAGTGCTAGAGAAGGTCAATATAGCAATCAGCCCCAGCATTTT. The encoded protein is CSAREGQYSNQPQHF.